This T cell receptor beta chain is drawn from a study of human T cells and chemical hapten exposure. Study results and limitations: Alopecia in the donors means their immune response may deviate from healthy people's.

The library tagged each cDNA molecule with unique molecular identifiers. TCRdb analysed the RACE reads with MiXCR anew, one entry per CDR3 protein. The data show 300,000 to 400,000 distinct CDR3 sequences, approximately 5% seen once. With regard to this clonotype: No antigen is known for it.

The CDR3 runs 14 residues. CDR1 and CDR2 from the germline V gene are SGDLS and YYNGEE. V was clipped by 2 bases and J by 1 base, with 8 bases between them. The time point denotes: pre-sensitization, week 0. Treatment in this sample: therapeutic diphenylcyclopropenone sensitization with weekly scalp DPC. Alopecia patients deemed DPC-suitable, aged 18 to 70, excluding pregnancy. RNA extraction used unfractionated whole blood as the source of total RNA. This TCR was recovered from a woman aged 45-65 years with alopecia areata. Some clones in this sample may be carry-over from other donors' samples. The sample in question was whole blood, obtained in connection with sensitization to the hapten diphenylcyclopropenone (DPC). This chain connects TRBV9 to TRBJ2-3, with D maybe TRBD2 (5 bases). The CDR3 sequence is CASSVTRGTDTQYF. CDR3 bases: TGTGCCAGCAGCGTCACTAGAGGCACAGATACGCAGTATTTT.